One sample yielded the 5 T cell receptor beta chains listed below, sequenced in a study of blood T cells in healthy people across ages. Primers used in a second PCR of roughly 6 to 12 cycles were a sample-barcoded 5' primer and a J-beta primer mix. MiXCR was run by TCRdb on the 5' RACE reads, yielding one entry per CDR3 protein. The table records about 640,000 distinct CDR3 sequences, approximately 30% of them present only once. Sequences were obtained from blood. The receptors originated from an elderly woman in good health.

This clonotype came up many times. V and J are TRBV5-5 and TRBJ2-1, with 11 positions matching TRBD2. Per the germline V gene, CDR1 is SGHKS and CDR2 is YYEKEE (reference sequence). Trimming at V came to 5 bases and at J to 6 bases, leaving 10 bases not matched to a gene. CDR3 length equals 16 residues. The CDR3 sequence: CASSPNSGGAGNEQFF. In nucleotides, the CDR3 is TGTGCCAGCAGTCCTAATAGCGGGGGGGCTGGCAATGAGCAGTTCTTC.

Concerning this clonotype itself: A much larger clone lies one base from this, so it may be a read error. The chain recombines TRBV6-1 with TRBJ1-5; D not resolved. The CDR3 covers 13 residues. Germline values: CDR1 MNHNS, CDR2 SASEGT. This CDR3 reads CASTEVSNRPQHF. Here the CDR3 DNA reads TGTGCCAGCACCGAGGTTAGCAATCGGCCCCAGCATTTT.

This clonotype has more than one count but fewer than ten. V gene TRBV19 combines with J gene TRBJ1-4; a weak D match, TRBD1 (5 bases). The germline V gene encodes CDR1 LNHDA and CDR2 SQIVND (reference sequence). This CDR3 has 15 residues. V was pared by 0 bases and J by 8 bases, with 13 bases between. The CDR3: CASSIDHAGQEKLFF. CDR3 sequence (DNA): TGTGCCAGTAGTATAGATCATGCAGGGCAAGAAAAACTGTTTTTT.

The V and J genes are TRBV18 and TRBJ2-3; D ambiguous. CDR1 and CDR2 (germline): KGHSH, LQKENI. Trimming shortened V by 9 bases and J by 0 bases, and 13 bases separated the two germline ends. This CDR3 is 14 amino acids long. The CDR3 DNA reads as TGTGCCAGTAAGGGCGGAGCTAGCACAGATACGCAGTATTTT. It is translated as CASKGGASTDTQYF.

There are a few counts of this clonotype. One base away lies a much larger clone, so this may be a sequencing read error. Written as DNA, the CDR3 is TGTGCCAGCAGCATATCTAGCGTTTTGGGGAATGAGCAGTACTTC. Translating gives CASSISSVLGNEQYF. The gene calls are TRBV11-3 and TRBJ2-1; D might be TRBD2 (6 bases). The J call may be in error: the DNA end matches TRBJ2-7 better. The germline CDR1 and CDR2 sequences are SGHNT and YENEEA. The CDR3 consists of 15 residues.